A selection of T cell receptor beta chains follows, all from one sample in a study of blood T cells in healthy people across ages. One entry per CDR3 protein, called by TCRdb with MiXCR from the 5' RACE reads. The sample comprises around 870,000 distinct CDR3 sequences, 25% to 35% of which are singletons, and approximately 15% rests with the top ten. What was sequenced was blood. These receptors were obtained from a woman older than 75 in good health. Both conserved end residues are part of each CDR3. D genes are given only for firm matches. For some rows the clone size is stated as once, few or many, or as a class when expanded; others skip it.

TGTGCCAGCAGCAATTCACTAGCGGGGGGGGTAAATGAGCAGTTCTTC | CASSNSLAGGVNEQFF | TRBD2 | TRBJ2-1 | many | TRBV11-2
TGTGCCAGCAGTTTAAGTTCCGGGACAGGGGGGAATGAGCAGTTCTTC | CASSLSSGTGGNEQFF | TRBD1 | TRBJ2-1 | many | TRBV12-3/TRBV12-4
TGTGCCAGCAGCTGGGACCTCTACGAGCAGTACTTC | CASSWDLYEQYF | . | TRBJ2-7 | many | TRBV5-5
TGCAGCGTTGCGGAGACAGGGGGGAAACTGTTTTTT | CSVAETGGKLFF | TRBD1 | TRBJ1-4 | . | TRBV29-1
TGCAGTGCTAGAGATCTTTCGGGCGAGCCCCAAAAAGCTTTCTTT | CSARDLSGEPQKAFF | . | TRBJ1-1 | . | TRBV20-1
TGCAGCGTTGCCTATAGACGGACGGGCCAAGAGACCCAGTACTTC | CSVAYRRTGQETQYF | . | TRBJ2-5 | many | TRBV29-1
TGTGCCAGCAGCCGAGGCCCTAGCTCTGGAAACACCATATATTTT | CASSRGPSSGNTIYF | . | TRBJ1-3 | . | TRBV7-2
TGTGCCAGCAGCCGGAACAGGGGGAATGAGCAGTTCTTC | CASSRNRGNEQFF | TRBD1 | TRBJ2-1 | many | TRBV14
TGCGCCAGCAGCCACCCAAGGGCCTACGAGCAGTACTTC | CASSHPRAYEQYF | . | TRBJ2-7 | many | TRBV4-1
TGTGCCAGCAGCCAAGTCCCCCCCCCGGGTACGCAGTATTTT | CASSQVPPPGTQYF | . | TRBJ2-3 | few | TRBV3-1
TGTGCCAGCAGCCTCCTACGGGGCGAGCAGTACTTC | CASSLLRGEQYF | . | TRBJ2-7 | many | TRBV3-1
TGTGCCAGCAGCGTAGGGGGGGGTCCCCCCTACGAGCAGTACTTC | CASSVGGGPPYEQYF | TRBD2 | TRBJ2-7 | . | TRBV9
TGTGCCAGCAGCCAAACGGTCTGGGAAACTGAAGCTTTCTTT | CASSQTVWETEAFF | . | TRBJ1-1 | few | TRBV3-1
TGTGCCAGTAGTTTCCAGGGGGATCCCTCCTACAATGAGCAGTTCTTC | CASSFQGDPSYNEQFF | TRBD1 | TRBJ2-1 | many | TRBV19
TGCGCCAGCAAATTCCAGGGTTCCTCCGGGGAGCGGTTTTTT | CASKFQGSSGERFF | . | TRBJ2-2 | . | TRBV5-1
TGTGCCAGCAGCTTGGATACAGGGCCCCACGAGCAGTACTTC | CASSLDTGPHEQYF | . | TRBJ2-7 | once | TRBV7-9
TGCAGTGCTAGTTCCGGACAGAAGATTACCTACAATGAGCAGTTCTTC | CSASSGQKITYNEQFF | . | TRBJ2-1 | many | TRBV20-1
TGTGCCAGCAGTCCTGACAAGCGCAATATGAACACTGAAGCTTTCTTT | CASSPDKRNMNTEAFF | . | TRBJ1-1 | . | TRBV6-6
TGCGCCAGCAGCCCCCCGGACTATGGTGAGACCCAGTACTTC | CASSPPDYGETQYF | . | TRBJ2-5 | many | TRBV4-1
TGTGCCAGCAGTAGCGGAAGAAACTACAATGAGCAGTTCTTC | CASSSGRNYNEQFF | . | TRBJ2-1 | many | TRBV27
TGTGCCAGCAGTGATAGGGGGTTAGGCTATGGCTACACCTTC | CASSDRGLGYGYTF | . | TRBJ1-2 | many | TRBV6-1
TGTGCCAGCAGACCAGGGACTAGCGGGGGGGCCGGGGAGCTGTTTTTT | CASRPGTSGGAGELFF | TRBD2 | TRBJ2-2 | . | TRBV6-6
TGTGCCAGCAGTTTAAAATGGGGAGGGAACTATGGCTACACCTTC | CASSLKWGGNYGYTF | . | TRBJ1-2 | . | TRBV12-3/TRBV12-4
TGTGCCAGCAGCTCTCCAGATAGGGGGGATAGTGGAAGACCCTACGAGCAGTACTTC | CASSSPDRGDSGRPYEQYF | . | TRBJ2-7 | . | TRBV7-2
TGTGCCAGCCACCGGGGAAGGGAAACTCAAGAGACCCAGTACTTC | CASHRGRETQETQYF | . | TRBJ2-5 | once | TRBV7-9
TGTGCCAGCAGCTTCGGGCCGACAGGGGTCTCCTACAATGAGCAGTTCTTC | CASSFGPTGVSYNEQFF | TRBD1 | TRBJ2-1 | . | TRBV11-3
TGCGCCAGCATGTGGCGGGGGGGATCTAGCACAGATACGCAGTATTTT | CASMWRGGSSTDTQYF | TRBD2 | TRBJ2-3 | . | TRBV5-1
TGTGCCAGCAGCCGGAGCGGCTACGAGCAGTACTTC | CASSRSGYEQYF | . | TRBJ2-7 | many | TRBV7-2
TGTGCCAGCAGCCAAGGCCCCCTACCTGAAGCTTTCTTT | CASSQGPLPEAFF | . | TRBJ1-1 | . | TRBV7-9
TGCGCCAGCAGCCTGCGGGGACAGAGCGATCAGCCCCAGCATTTT | CASSLRGQSDQPQHF | TRBD1 | TRBJ1-5 | few | TRBV5-1
TGTGCCAGCAGCTTGCGGACTAGCGGGGGACCCACAGATACGCAGTATTTT | CASSLRTSGGPTDTQYF | TRBD2 | TRBJ2-3 | . | TRBV7-2
TGCAGTGCCGGGGGGGGCCCCCTAGCCAAAAACATTCAGTACTTC | CSAGGGPLAKNIQYF | TRBD2 | TRBJ2-4 | many | TRBV20-1
TGCAGTGCCAGCAATCCCCGACGGGACAGCCCTCAAGAGACCCAGTTCTTC | CSASNPRRDSPQETQFF | TRBD1 | TRBJ2-1 | . | TRBV20-1
TGCGCCAGCAGTGGATCCGGGACTAGCGGGGGGATCCCCTACAATGAGCAGTTCTTC | CASSGSGTSGGIPYNEQFF | TRBD2 | TRBJ2-1 | few | TRBV10-1
TGTGCCAGCAGCTTGTCGGGTAATCAGCCCCAGCATTTT | CASSLSGNQPQHF | . | TRBJ1-5 | many | TRBV7-2
TGTGCCAGCAGAGCCGGCACAGATGCGCAGTATTTT | CASRAGTDAQYF | . | TRBJ2-3 | . | TRBV12-3/TRBV12-4
TGTGCCAGCAGCTTTTTCAGAACCTACAATGAGCAGTTCTTC | CASSFFRTYNEQFF | . | TRBJ2-1 | few | TRBV5-6
TGTGCCAGCAGCTTAGGAGGGGGAGGAGAGACCCAGTACTTC | CASSLGGGGETQYF | . | TRBJ2-5 | many | TRBV7-2
TGTGCCAGCAGCGCCAACCGGGCGGGGGGGCTGACAGATACGCAGTATTTT | CASSANRAGGLTDTQYF | TRBD2 | TRBJ2-3 | . | TRBV9
TGCGCCAGCAGCCAAGATGGGCAGGGGGCTAACACCGGGGAGCTGTTTTTT | CASSQDGQGANTGELFF | TRBD1 | TRBJ2-2 | many | TRBV4-3